This T cell receptor (beta chain) was documented in a study of beta chain features in type 1 diabetes. Across the whole study: Sorted cells from all samples, numbering about 100,000,000, were examined.

Points from the study as a whole: Shorter TCRB CDR3s, moderately but significantly so, marked every one of the four CD4+ subsets in Type 1 diabetes patients.

This clone has only a few counts. The target antigen is unknown. The germline CDR1 and CDR2 sequences are SGHTA and FQGNSA. The CDR3 runs to 14 residues. V was shortened by 7 bases and J by 6 bases, with 18 bases between the two germline ends. The whole isolated RNA underwent reverse transcription, so sequencing captured expressed TCRB transcripts. Samples of naive, central memory and regulatory T cells yielded a mean of around 3.8 million reads. Profiled with immunoSEQ multiplex PCR; TCRdb holds only in-frame clones, not every one. Of roughly 100,000 clones in the sample, under 30% were seen once. Sequencing was carried out using central memory CD4+ T cells from blood. The sequence was obtained from a woman under 30 with type 1 diabetes. The chain carries TRBV7-2 and TRBJ2-5; tentative D call: TRBD2 (5 bases). CDR3 sequence reads: CASTLTPSSKTQYF. The CDR3 DNA reads as TGTGCCAGCACCCTAACCCCTAGCTCTAAGACCCAGTACTTC.